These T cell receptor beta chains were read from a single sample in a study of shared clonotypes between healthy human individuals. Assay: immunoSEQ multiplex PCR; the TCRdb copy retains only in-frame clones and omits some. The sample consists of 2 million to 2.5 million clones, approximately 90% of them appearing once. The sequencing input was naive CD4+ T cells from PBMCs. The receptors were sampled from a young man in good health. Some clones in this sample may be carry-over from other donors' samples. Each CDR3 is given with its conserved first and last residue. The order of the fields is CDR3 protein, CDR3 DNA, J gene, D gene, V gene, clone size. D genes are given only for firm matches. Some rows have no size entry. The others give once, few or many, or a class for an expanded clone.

CASSLQRSYEQYF	TGTGCCAGCAGCTTACAACGGTCCTACGAGCAGTACTTC	TRBJ2-7	NA	TRBV7-8	NA
CASSDIGGANEKLFF	TGTGCCAGCAGTGATATAGGGGGAGCTAATGAAAAACTGTTTTTT	TRBJ1-4	NA	TRBV25-1	NA
CASSPGTSASSYNEQFF	TGCGCCAGCAGCCCCGGGACTAGCGCCTCCTCCTACAATGAGCAGTTCTTC	TRBJ2-1	TRBD2	TRBV5-1	once
CASSPGGGRVPYEQYF	TGCGCCAGCAGCCCCGGGGGGGGGAGGGTGCCCTACGAGCAGTACTTC	TRBJ2-7	TRBD2	TRBV5-1	NA
CASSYWEIAYNEQFF	TGTGCCAGCAGTTACTGGGAGATCGCCTACAATGAGCAGTTCTTC	TRBJ2-1	NA	TRBV6-6	NA
CASSLAGSNYGYTF	TGCGCCAGCAGCTTGGCCGGCTCTAACTATGGCTACACCTTC	TRBJ1-2	NA	TRBV5-1	NA
CASSPRGHSNSYEQYF	TGTGCCAGCAGCCCCAGGGGGCACTCCAACTCCTACGAGCAGTACTTC	TRBJ2-7	TRBD1	TRBV9	NA
CASKTSGRLSPGANVLTF	TGTGCCAGCAAGACTAGCGGGAGACTTTCCCCTGGGGCCAACGTCCTGACTTTC	TRBJ2-6	TRBD2	TRBV25-1	NA
CASSSTGDGYTF	TGCGCCAGCAGCTCAACAGGGGATGGCTACACCTTC	TRBJ1-2	TRBD1	TRBV5-1	once
CASSLLGSTIGQYF	TGTGCCAGCAGTTTGTTAGGGAGTACAATCGGGCAGTACTTC	TRBJ2-7	NA	TRBV28	NA
CASSPRPGQAKGNIQYF	TGTGCCAGCAGCCCTCGCCCCGGACAGGCCAAAGGAAACATTCAGTACTTC	TRBJ2-4	TRBD1	TRBV7-2	NA
CASTPGLVGEQFF	TGTGCCAGTACCCCCGGCCTCGTGGGTGAGCAGTTCTTC	TRBJ2-1	NA	TRBV19	once
CASSSRQDSANYGYTF	TGTGCCAGCAGCAGCCGACAGGATTCAGCTAACTATGGCTACACCTTC	TRBJ1-2	NA	TRBV7-9	NA
CASSAGQGSQETQYF	TGTGCCAGCAGCGCTGGACAGGGGTCACAAGAGACCCAGTACTTC	TRBJ2-5	TRBD1	TRBV9	NA
CASSDRWGAQNTEAFF	TGTGCCAGCAGCGACAGATGGGGGGCGCAGAACACTGAAGCTTTCTTT	TRBJ1-1	NA	TRBV7-9	NA
CASSTHTDTQYF	TGTGCCAGCAGCACCCACACAGATACGCAGTATTTT	TRBJ2-3	NA	TRBV28	NA
CASSLGRGNYGYTF	TGTGCCAGCAGCTTAGGCCGGGGAAACTATGGCTACACCTTC	TRBJ1-2	NA	TRBV7-2	once
CASSFGGVYTEAFF	TGTGCCAGCAGCTTTGGGGGGGTCTATACTGAAGCTTTCTTT	TRBJ1-1	NA	TRBV11-1	NA
CASSRRPRDTEAFF	TGTGCCAGCAGCCGCCGGCCCAGGGACACTGAAGCTTTCTTT	TRBJ1-1	NA	TRBV16	NA
CASSEGTDYNSPLHF	TGCGCCAGCAGCGAAGGCACCGACTATAATTCACCCCTCCACTTT	TRBJ1-6	NA	TRBV4-1	NA
CASSGTGGWDNSPLHF	TGTGCCAGCAGTGGTACGGGGGGCTGGGATAATTCACCCCTCCACTTT	TRBJ1-6	NA	TRBV6-1	NA
CASSFPVVGGTSEAFF	TGCGCCAGCAGCTTCCCGGTCGTAGGGGGCACGAGTGAAGCTTTCTTT	TRBJ1-1	TRBD1	TRBV5-1	NA
CASSPVGGRDEQYF	TGTGCCAGCAGCCCAGTCGGGGGTAGGGACGAGCAGTACTTC	TRBJ2-7	NA	TRBV7-9	NA
CASHQLPLNTEAFF	TGTGCCAGCCACCAACTTCCACTGAACACTGAAGCTTTCTTT	TRBJ1-1	NA	TRBV28	few
CASSYARQGAYEQYF	TGTGCCAGCAGTTACGCCCGACAGGGTGCCTACGAGCAGTACTTC	TRBJ2-7	TRBD1	TRBV6-5	NA
CASSVASGGTQETQYF	TGTGCCAGCAGCGTTGCTAGCGGGGGGACTCAAGAGACCCAGTACTTC	TRBJ2-5	TRBD2	TRBV9	NA